This T cell receptor beta chain appears in the sequencing data of a study of regulatory T cells in long-lasting Graves disease. The authors built TCR beta libraries using iRepertoire HTBI primers and Arm-PCR of CDR3 regions. TCRdb re-derived calls from the multiplex PCR reads in MiXCR, one entry per CDR3 protein. The table includes roughly 420,000 distinct CDR3 sequences, around 15% detected once. Sample time point: newly diagnosed GD, antithyroid drugs for less than 3 months. Generation of the TCR library employed RNA extracted from PBMCs. The CDR3 totals 15 residues. The germline CDR1 and CDR2 sequences are SEHNR and FQNEAQ (reference sequence). The V gene lost 5 bases and the J gene lost 9 bases, with 21 bases spanning the gap. This clonotype was seen a few times. The same sample was also used in a study of T cells in Graves' hyperthyroidism and ophthalmopathy. That study reports: Each patient was aged 18 to 65 and had newly diagnosed hyperthyroidism of under 2 months' duration. Uncontrolled infection, other autoimmune disease, pregnancy or lactation disqualified patients from enrolment. The study used the HTBI primer set for a first-round RT-PCR of the TCR CDR3. Researchers report that a 13 V-J model separated ophthalmopathy from stable hyperthyroidism.

The sample here was peripheral blood mononuclear cells (PBMCs), taken at new diagnosis, from a patient treated with antithyroid drugs. The receptor was derived from a woman in her 30s with Graves disease. V usage is TRBV7-9 and J usage is TRBJ2-3; tentatively, D is TRBD2 (5 bases). The CDR3 protein is CASSPPRLGRDTQYF. The DNA for the CDR3 is TGTGCCAGCAGCCCCCCCCGTTTAGGGAGAGACACGCAGTATTTT.